The next 30 T cell receptor beta chains were all read from a single sample in a study of T cell changes during pregnancy in multiple sclerosis. This table comes from immunoSEQ multiplex PCR, and its TCRdb copy is limited to in-frame clones, with some not included. Of 55,000 to 85,000 clones in the sample, approximately 90% were seen once. The sample was peripheral blood, taken in the third trimester of pregnancy. These receptors all stem from a female donor with multiple sclerosis, enrolled in a pregnancy study.

The genes are TRBV7-7 and TRBJ2-3; the match to TRBD2 covers 11 bases. The CDR3 length is 14 residues. The V and J ends lost 5 bases and 7 bases, in that order; junction bases with no gene match: 5. Looked up from germline, CDR1 is SSHAT and CDR2 is FNYEAQ (reference sequence). CDR3 sequence: CASSPTSGIHTQYF. CDR3 nucleotides: TGTGCCAGCAGCCCGACTAGCGGGATACATACGCAGTATTTT. Filled out from reference TRBV7-7 and TRBJ2-3, the complete variable domain reads GAGVSQSPRYKVTKRGQDVTLRCDPISSHATLYWYQQALGQGPEFLTYFNYEAQPDKSGLPSDRFSAERPEGSISTLTIQRTEQRDSAMYRCASSPTSGIHTQYFGPGTRLTVL.

This sequence joins TRBV5-1 and TRBJ2-1; no clear D. Between the trimmed V and J ends, which lost 1 base and 0 bases, there was a span of 5 bases. Germline-derived CDR1 and CDR2 are SGHRS and YFSETQ. The CDR3 covers 14 residues. The CDR3 DNA reads as TGCGCCAGCAGCTTGATCAGCTCCTACAATGAGCAGTTCTTC. Encoded protein: CASSLISSYNEQFF.

The chain couples TRBV19 to TRBJ1-3; no clear D gene. From germline, CDR1 is LNHDA and CDR2 SQIVND (reference sequence). This CDR3 spans 13 amino acids. V shed 0 bases and J shed 8 bases, with 8 bases lying between them. This CDR3 is CASSIDRADTIYF. The CDR3 coding sequence is TGTGCCAGTAGTATAGACCGCGCCGACACCATATATTTT.

This sequence joins TRBV2 and TRBJ2-1; TRBD1 might be the D (6 bases). Between the trimmed V and J ends, which lost 6 bases and 9 bases, there was a span of 12 bases. Germline V gene sequence: CDR1 SNHLY, CDR2 FYNNEI. This CDR3 has 12 residues. The CDR3 loop is CASRAQGPEQFF. CDR3 coding DNA: TGTGCCAGCAGAGCACAGGGTCCTGAGCAGTTCTTC.

A few counts support this clone. The rearrangement uses TRBV29-1 and TRBJ1-1; 9 bases fit TRBD1. The V gene end was trimmed by 5 bases and the J gene end by 4 bases; junction bases not matched to a gene: 5. The CDR3 is made up of 13 amino acids. CDR1 is SQVTM and CDR2 is ANQGSEA in the germline V gene. CDR3 sequence reads: CSVRDREGTEAFF. Here the CDR3 DNA reads TGCAGCGTTCGGGACAGGGAAGGCACTGAAGCTTTCTTT.

The chain recombines TRBV9 with TRBJ2-7, with 11 nucleotides matching TRBD2. Germline V gives CDR1 SGDLS, CDR2 YYNGEE. The length of the CDR3 is 18 residues. V lost 1 base to trimming and J lost 5 bases; unmatched junction nucleotides: 14. The CDR3 coding sequence is TGTGCCAGCAGCGTATCCACCGGGTTAGCGGGGGGGCCCCACGAGCAGTACTTC. Translated, it gives CASSVSTGLAGGPHEQYF.

CDR3 nucleotides: TGTGCCACCTCCTCTTCCCCTAGGCGGGAGCTTCGGGGGGAGCAGTTCTTC. Protein product: CATSSSPRRELRGEQFF. The rearrangement uses TRBV10-3 and TRBJ2-1, with TRBD2 identical over 7 bases. From germline, CDR1 is ENHRY and CDR2 SYGVKD. Unmatched junction bases numbered 25, after V lost 10 bases and J lost 10 bases. The CDR3 is made up of 17 amino acids.

The chain recombines TRBV28 with TRBJ2-5, with 13 bases identical to TRBD2. The germline V gene encodes CDR1 MDHEN and CDR2 SYDVKM. The CDR3 is 13 amino acids. The J segment lost 11 bases and the V segment lost 7 bases, leaving 7 bases of the junction unmatched. CDR3 sequence reads: CASTGLAGAQQYF. CDR3 nucleotides: TGTGCCAGCACCGGACTAGCGGGAGCTCAGCAGTACTTC.

This chain joins TRBV7-3 and TRBJ1-1; D is unclear. This CDR3 is 13 amino acids long. Germline CDR1 reads SGHTA; CDR2 reads FQGTGA. V lost 5 bases, J lost 1 base, and 8 bases lay in between. This chain's CDR3 is CASSLRENTEAFF. DNA for the CDR3: TGTGCCAGCAGCCTACGAGAGAACACTGAAGCTTTCTTT.

This rearrangement joins TRBV4-2 to TRBJ1-2; the match to TRBD1 covers 7 bases. V shed 0 bases, J shed 7 bases, and the junction held 20 bases outside the gene matches. The CDR3 has 19 residues. Per germline, CDR1 LGHNA and CDR2 YNFKEQ. CDR3 nucleotides: TGTGCCAGCAGCCAAGACCGGACAGGTGCATTGGGGATGAAATCTGGCTACACCTTC. The encoded protein is CASSQDRTGALGMKSGYTF.

The chain recombines TRBV5-4 with TRBJ2-3; 10 bases are shared with TRBD2. The V gene end was trimmed by 0 bases and the J gene end by 3 bases; junction bases not matched to a gene: 4. Germline V CDR1 and CDR2: SGHNT, YYREEE (reference sequence). The CDR3 is 16 residues long. The chain's CDR3 is CASSLGASGGTDTQYF. DNA of the CDR3: TGTGCCAGCAGCTTGGGGGCTAGCGGGGGTACAGATACGCAGTATTTT.

This clone appeared once. The J gene is TRBJ2-2, the V gene TRBV5-8, with D uncertain. Germline lookup yields CDR1 SGHTS and CDR2 YDEGEE. Trimming left V 2 bases short and J 0 bases short, with 8 bases between. CDR3 length equals 15 residues. The CDR3 DNA reads TGTGCCAGCAGCTTCCCGACACCGAACACCGGGGAGCTGTTTTTT. Amino acids: CASSFPTPNTGELFF.

The chain employs TRBV7-2 and TRBJ1-5; 7 bases align to TRBD1. V was clipped by 5 bases and J by 3 bases; unmatched bases: 7. The CDR3 has 15 residues. The germline V gene encodes CDR1 SGHTA and CDR2 FQGNSA. The CDR3 spells CASSTGQALNQPQHF. CDR3 sequence (DNA): TGTGCCAGCAGCACCGGACAGGCACTCAATCAGCCCCAGCATTTT.

This chain joins TRBV5-1 and TRBJ2-5; possible D gene TRBD2, 5 bases. CDR3 length: 14 residues. CDR1 and CDR2 (germline): SGHRS, YFSETQ. Trimming cost V 1 base and J 1 base, with 8 bases left between them. CDR3 DNA: TGCGCCAGCAGCTTGAGCGGTCCCCAAGAGACCCAGTACTTC. This gives the protein CASSLSGPQETQYF. The whole variable domain, filled in from reference TRBV5-1 and TRBJ2-5, reads KAGVTQTPRYLIKTRGQQVTLSCSPISGHRSVSWYQQTPGQGLQFLFEYFSETQRNKGNFPGRFSGRQFSNSRSEMNVSTLELGDSALYLCASSLSGPQETQYFGPGTRLLVL.

The chain couples TRBV5-1 to TRBJ2-5; TRBD2 matches at 12 bases. The J call could be wrong; TRBJ2-7 is a better fit for the DNA end. Germline-derived CDR1 and CDR2 are SGHRS and YFSETQ. This CDR3 is built from 13 residues. The CDR3 loop reads CANLGLAGCEQYF. As DNA, the CDR3 is TGCGCCAACCTCGGACTAGCGGGATGCGAGCAGTACTTC.

This chain uses TRBV7-9 with TRBJ2-3, with TRBD1 matching 12 bases. This CDR3 spans 18 amino acids. V was clipped by 3 bases and J by 4 bases; unmatched bases: 11. CDR1 SEHNR and CDR2 FQNEAQ come from the germline V gene (reference sequence). Here the CDR3 DNA reads TGTGCCAGCAGCTTGCCCAAGATGGGACAGGGGGCCGCAGATACGCAGTATTTT. Protein sequence: CASSLPKMGQGAADTQYF.

This clone has more than one count but fewer than ten. The chain recombines TRBV4-1 with TRBJ1-1; 7 bases fit TRBD1. This CDR3 is built from 12 residues. Germline V gene lookup returns CDR1 MGHRA and CDR2 YSYEKL. After removal of 1 base from V and 7 bases from J, the junction contained 0 bases not matched to a gene. CDR3 loop: CASSQGDSEAFF. CDR3 coding DNA: TGCGCCAGCAGCCAAGGGGACAGTGAAGCTTTCTTT.

This clone has more than one count but fewer than ten. The V call is TRBV7-9, the J call TRBJ2-1; unclear D gene. CDR1 and CDR2 from the germline V gene are SEHNR and FQNEAQ (reference sequence). This CDR3 contains 13 residues. The V and J ends lost 5 bases and 6 bases respectively, with 11 bases between them. Written as DNA, the CDR3 is TGTGCCAGCAGCCCCCTTTTTAGCAATGAGCAGTTCTTC. As protein: CASSPLFSNEQFF.

This clone was counted only a few times. J is TRBJ1-4 and V is TRBV7-9; D is ambiguous. V lost 7 bases, J lost 7 bases, and 13 bases lay in between. CDR1 is SEHNR and CDR2 is FQNEAQ in the germline V gene (reference sequence). The CDR3 is 13 residues long. CDR3 region: CASTAQEPEKLFF. The CDR3 DNA follows: TGTGCCAGCACTGCCCAGGAACCTGAAAAACTGTTTTTT.

This clone was seen only once. The gene calls are TRBV30 and TRBJ1-1; 9 bases fit TRBD1. Germline CDR1 reads GTSNPN; CDR2 reads SVGIG (reference sequence). This CDR3 region has 14 residues. Unmatched junction bases numbered 7, after V lost 3 bases and J lost 5 bases. Written as DNA, the CDR3 is TGTGCCTGGAGCGGAACAGGGGGCAGAACTGAAGCTTTCTTT. Translation gives CAWSGTGGRTEAFF.

The table lists this clone with a count of one. The DNA is omitted, as the CDR3 cannot be located on it reliably, and the CDR3 follows TCRdb's listing. The V gene is TRBV21-1, the J gene TRBJ1-1. TRBV21-1 is a documented pseudogene. The CDR3 is 15 residues long, ends included. This CDR3 is CASSTWAGGNTEAFF.

V usage is TRBV7-2 and J usage is TRBJ1-4, with D tentatively TRBD1 (5 bases). The germline CDR1 and CDR2 sequences are SGHTA and FQGNSA. The CDR3 is 16 residues long. The germline V and J ends were trimmed by 2 bases and 4 bases, with 14 bases remaining between them. The chain's CDR3 is CASSLPQGLGNEKLFF. DNA of the CDR3: TGTGCCAGCAGCTTACCCCAGGGATTGGGTAATGAAAAACTGTTTTTT.

The chain couples TRBV6-5 to TRBJ1-1; D gene unclear. This CDR3 has 13 residues. Per germline, CDR1 MNHEY and CDR2 SVGAGI. V lost 4 bases and J 0 bases, leaving 6 bases between the germline ends. This CDR3 is CASSSVLNTEAFF. CDR3 DNA sequence: TGTGCCAGCAGTTCTGTCCTGAACACTGAAGCTTTCTTT.

The chain couples TRBV30 to TRBJ1-6; D perhaps matches TRBD1 (5 bases). Per germline, CDR1 GTSNPN and CDR2 SVGIG (reference sequence). Trimming cost V 2 bases and J 6 bases, with 11 bases left between them. This CDR3 is built from 14 residues. CDR3 residues: CAWSLGGGNSPLHF. Written as DNA, the CDR3 is TGTGCCTGGAGTCTCGGGGGGGGTAATTCACCCCTCCACTTT.

The chain carries TRBV30 and TRBJ2-7; D might be TRBD1 (5 bases). Per the germline V gene, CDR1 is GTSNPN and CDR2 is SVGIG (reference sequence). The CDR3 is made up of 14 amino acids. V was shortened by 0 bases and J by 0 bases, with 9 bases between the two germline ends. Written as DNA, the CDR3 is TGTGCCTGGAGTGTCTCAGGGAACTCCTACGAGCAGTACTTC. Translation: CAWSVSGNSYEQYF. Full variable domain (missing parts from reference TRBV30 and TRBJ2-7): SQTIHQWPATLVQPVGSPLSLECTVEGTSNPNLYWYRQAAGRGLQLLFYSVGIGQISSEVPQNLSASRPQDRQFILSSKKLLLSDSGFYLCAWSVSGNSYEQYFGPGTRLTVT.

The chain links TRBV5-1 to TRBJ2-3, with 8 bases fitting TRBD2. J was trimmed by 5 bases and V by 4 bases; bases with no gene match: 6. The length of the CDR3 is 14 residues. CDR1 is SGHRS, CDR2 YFSETQ, per germline. The CDR3 DNA sequence: TGCGCCAGCAGCATCGGGGGGGTAGAAGATACGCAGTATTTT. Translated, it gives CASSIGGVEDTQYF.

This sequence joins TRBV9 and TRBJ2-2, with TRBD1 as a possible D gene (6 bases). This CDR3 has 15 amino acids. V lost 0 bases and J lost 4, with 10 bases in between. Germline loops: CDR1 SGDLS, CDR2 YYNGEE. The CDR3 region is CASSVGPRGTGELFF. CDR3 coding DNA: TGTGCCAGCAGCGTAGGGCCCAGGGGCACCGGGGAGCTGTTTTTT.

This clone is a singleton in its sample. This sequence joins TRBV2 and TRBJ2-7; 9 bases map to TRBD1. Looked up from germline, CDR1 is SNHLY and CDR2 is FYNNEI. The trim removed 5 bases at V and 2 bases at J, leaving 4 bases unmatched. There are 14 residues in the CDR3. The CDR3 protein is CASSLDRGPYEQYF. The CDR3 DNA sequence: TGTGCCAGCAGTTTGGACAGGGGCCCCTACGAGCAGTACTTC. Full variable domain (remainder filled in from reference TRBV2 and TRBJ2-7): EPEVTQTPSHQVTQMGQEVILRCVPISNHLYFYWYRQILGQKVEFLVSFYNNEISEKSEIFDDQFSVERPDGSNFTLKIRSTKLEDSAMYFCASSLDRGPYEQYFGPGTRLTVT.

The gene calls are TRBV5-5 and TRBJ1-2; no clear D gene. CDR3 length: 12 residues. With 1 base removed from V and 8 bases from J, the gap between germline ends came to 9 bases. In germline, CDR1 is SGHKS, CDR2 YYEKEE (reference sequence). CDR3 sequence: CASSLRDEGYTF. DNA for the CDR3: TGTGCCAGCAGCTTGCGGGATGAAGGCTACACCTTC. Full variable domain (rest looked up from reference TRBV5-5 and TRBJ1-2): DAGVTQSPTHLIKTRGQQVTLRCSPISGHKSVSWYQQVLGQGPQFIFQYYEKEERGRGNFPDRFSARQFPNYSSELNVNALLLGDSALYLCASSLRDEGYTFGSGTRLTVV.

This chain connects TRBV7-2 to TRBJ1-2; tentative D call: TRBD1 (5 bases). Per the germline V gene, CDR1 is SGHTA and CDR2 is FQGNSA. CDR3 length: 14 residues. V lost 8 bases to trimming and J lost 4 bases, with 17 bases between them. CDR3 sequence reads: CASGHRGVGYGYTF. DNA for the CDR3: TGTGCCAGCGGACACCGTGGTGTTGGCTATGGCTACACCTTC.